Below, 16 T cell receptor beta chains from the same sample are listed, as sequenced in a study of regulatory T cells in long-lasting Graves disease. HTBI primers from iRepertoire and Arm-PCR of CDR3 regions yielded the TCR beta libraries. TCRdb reanalysed the multiplex PCR reads using MiXCR and keeps one entry per CDR3 protein. The repertoire holds fewer than 450,000 distinct CDR3 sequences, with less than 25% as singletons. The time point denotes: persistent/refractory GD, antithyroid drugs over 5 years with positive TRAb. From PBMCs, RNA was extracted and then used to make the TCR library. The sequences come from peripheral blood mononuclear cells (PBMCs), collected when the disease was refractory, from a patient treated with antithyroid drugs. The receptors shown here come from a female donor with Graves disease.

The V call is TRBV6-1, the J call TRBJ1-4; 10 bases fit TRBD1. CDR3 size: 15 residues. Trimming took 3 bases from V and 7 from J; bases not matched to a gene: 5. Germline lookup yields CDR1 MNHNS and CDR2 SASEGT. CDR3 sequence: CASSEGTGDAEKLFF. DNA for the CDR3: TGTGCCAGCAGTGAGGGGACAGGGGATGCTGAAAAACTGTTTTTT.

This clonotype was seen many times. The CDR3 DNA reads TGTGCCAGCAGGCCAGTCCCAGGGGTGGGGTACGAGCAGTACTTC. Translation gives CASRPVPGVGYEQYF. This chain connects TRBV6-1 to TRBJ2-7, with a possible D match to TRBD1 (6 bases). Germline CDR1 and CDR2: MNHNS and SASEGT. Deletions cut 6 bases from V and 4 bases from J, with 19 bases between. The CDR3 is made up of 15 amino acids.

The V call is TRBV5-1, the J call TRBJ2-7; TRBD2 might be the D (6 bases). Germline loops: CDR1 SGHRS, CDR2 YFSETQ. Trimming left V 3 bases short and J 7 bases short, with 11 bases between. This CDR3 is 12 amino acids long. The CDR3 DNA reads as TGCGCCAGCAGCTCGGGACTCCATGAGCAGTACTTC. This codes for CASSSGLHEQYF.

The gene calls are TRBV7-6 and TRBJ2-4, with D tentatively TRBD1 (6 bases). The CDR3 consists of 13 residues. Germline CDR1 is SGHVS and CDR2 is FNYEAQ. The ends were cut back, 2 bases at V and 9 bases at J, with 11 bases in the middle. The CDR3 spells CASSLQGIGIQYF. The CDR3 nucleotides are TGTGCCAGCAGCTTACAGGGGATCGGCATTCAGTACTTC.

There are a few counts of this clonotype. This rearrangement joins TRBV7-9 to TRBJ2-3; no clear D gene. Looked up from germline, CDR1 is SEHNR and CDR2 is FQNEAQ (reference sequence). The V and J ends lost 5 bases and 0 bases respectively, with 12 bases between them. This CDR3 is built from 15 residues. This CDR3 is CASSPTRISTDTQYF. The CDR3 nucleotides are TGTGCCAGCAGCCCTACACGAATAAGCACAGATACGCAGTATTTT.

A few counts support this clonotype. The V call is TRBV5-1, the J call TRBJ2-5, with 11 bases aligning to TRBD2. Losses at the gene ends were 2 bases for V and 2 bases for J; bases not matched to a gene: 8. This CDR3 is 17 amino acids long. Germline CDR1 is SGHRS and CDR2 is YFSETQ. DNA for the CDR3: TGCGCCAGCAGCTTTAGCGGGAGGGCCTCCGAACAAGAGACCCAGTACTTC. Its protein is CASSFSGRASEQETQYF.

The chain employs TRBV2 and TRBJ2-2; tentatively, D is TRBD2 (8 bases). The CDR3 loop spans 16 amino acids. Trimming left V 7 bases short and J 1 base short, with 16 bases between. CDR1 and CDR2 (germline): SNHLY, FYNNEI. CDR3: CASKGGSGRNTGELFF. CDR3 nucleotide sequence: TGTGCCAGCAAAGGGGGCAGCGGGAGGAACACCGGGGAGCTGTTTTTT.

This clonotype was found many times. This chain joins TRBV2 and TRBJ1-1; 7 bases fit TRBD1. The germline V gene has CDR1 SNHLY and CDR2 FYNNEI. CDR3 length equals 12 residues. V dropped 7 bases and J dropped 4; count of bases not matched to a gene: 3. This chain's CDR3 is CASTRDSTEAFF. CDR3 DNA: TGTGCCAGCACCCGGGACAGCACTGAAGCTTTCTTT.

This clonotype has a handful of counts. This sequence joins TRBV5-6 and TRBJ2-3, with TRBD2 identical over 10 bases. With V trimmed by 4 bases and J by 2 bases, 1 base remained unmatched. The CDR3 runs to 14 residues. CDR1 is SGHDT, CDR2 YYEEEE, per germline. The CDR3 DNA reads TGTGCCAGCAGCGGACTAGCGGACACAGATACGCAGTATTTT. Protein product: CASSGLADTDTQYF.

With regard to this clonotype: A much larger clone differs by one base, so this may be a read error. The chain combines TRBV2 with TRBJ2-7; possible D gene TRBD1, 6 bases. Germline assignment: CDR1 SNHLY and CDR2 FYNNEI. The CDR3 is 13 amino acids. CDR3 sequence (DNA): TGTGCCACCGATACTACAGGGTCCTACGGGCAGTACTTC. Translating gives CATDTTGSYGQYF.

The V gene is TRBV5-1, the J gene TRBJ1-1, with D perhaps matching TRBD1 (5 bases). Germline CDR1 SGHRS, CDR2 YFSETQ. This CDR3 contains 15 residues. Trimming removed 4 bases at V and 5 bases at J, with 18 bases between. The CDR3 sequence: CASSLYVGGGTEAFF. CDR3 nucleotide sequence: TGCGCCAGCAGCCTCTACGTTGGGGGGGGGACTGAAGCTTTCTTT.

The rearrangement links TRBV7-3 to TRBJ2-2, with D uncertain. Germline-derived CDR1 and CDR2 are SGHTA and FQGTGA. CDR3 length equals 13 residues. Trimming removed 2 bases from V and 6 bases from J, with 7 bases in between. The CDR3 DNA reads as TGTGCCAGCAGCTTATCCCCCCCCGGGGAGCTGTTTTTT. Translation gives CASSLSPPGELFF.

The sample holds many counts of this clonotype. The gene calls are TRBV28 and TRBJ1-1; D is possibly TRBD1 (5 bases). The CDR3 is made up of 11 amino acids. Germline-derived CDR1 and CDR2 are MDHEN and SYDVKM. V was trimmed by 8 bases and J by 7 bases, leaving 11 bases between them. CDR3 in amino acids: CASGQGFEAFF. The CDR3 DNA follows: TGTGCCAGCGGCCAGGGTTTTGAAGCTTTCTTT.

The sample holds many counts of this clonotype. The V and J genes are TRBV28 and TRBJ2-7, with 13 bases matching TRBD2. Germline-derived CDR1 and CDR2 are MDHEN and SYDVKM. V lost 4 bases to trimming and J lost 4 bases; unmatched junction nucleotides: 7. The CDR3 covers 16 residues. The CDR3, as DNA: TGTGCCAGCAGTTCCGGGACTAGCGGGACCCCGTACGAGCAGTACTTC. It codes for CASSSGTSGTPYEQYF.

A few counts support this clonotype. V gene TRBV19 combines with J gene TRBJ2-2; TRBD1 is a possible D gene (6 bases). This CDR3 spans 14 amino acids. Germline values: CDR1 LNHDA, CDR2 SQIVND (reference sequence). V lost 4 bases and J 0 bases, leaving 6 bases between the germline ends. The CDR3 region is CASSRTANTGELFF. CDR3 sequence (DNA): TGTGCCAGTAGTAGGACAGCGAACACCGGGGAGCTGTTTTTT.

This rearrangement joins TRBV7-9 to TRBJ2-5; 13 nucleotides agree with TRBD2. V shed 3 bases and J 5 bases; nucleotides not matched to a gene: 9. The germline gives CDR1 SEHNR, CDR2 FQNEAQ (reference sequence). The length of the CDR3 is 17 residues. The CDR3 DNA follows: TGTGCCAGCAGCTTGCGACTAGCGGGAGGAGTAGGGGAGACCCAGTACTTC. This translates into CASSLRLAGGVGETQYF.